The 3 T cell receptor beta chains in this list originate from one sample, sequenced in a study of shared clonotypes between healthy human individuals. Profiled with immunoSEQ multiplex PCR; TCRdb holds only in-frame clones, not every one. This table holds approximately 240,000 clones, under 80% found once. Sequencing was carried out using memory CD4+ T cells sorted from blood. The subset denotes: CD45RA-negative fraction. The receptors come from a man aged 30-40 years in good health.

This clone was counted only a few times. The chain uses TRBV6-1 and TRBJ2-7; 11 nucleotides line up with TRBD1. CDR1 MNHNS and CDR2 SASEGT come from the germline V gene. V shed 0 bases, J shed 3 bases, and the junction held 4 bases outside the gene matches. The CDR3 has 16 amino acids. The CDR3 sequence: CASSEARTGGFYEQYF. CDR3 coding DNA: TGTGCCAGCAGTGAAGCCAGGACAGGGGGCTTCTACGAGCAGTACTTC.

The chain has TRBV7-6 and TRBJ2-5; 7 bases agree with TRBD2. The CDR3 totals 14 residues. CDR1 is SGHVS, CDR2 FNYEAQ, per germline. The ends lost 3 bases at V and 2 bases at J; junction bases unmatched: 3. The DNA of the CDR3 is TGTGCCAGCAGCTTCCAGCGGGGACAAGAGACCCAGTACTTC. Amino acid sequence: CASSFQRGQETQYF.

Note on this clone: A much larger clone lies a single base off, so this may be a read error. The sample has other DNA sequences that encode this CDR3 too. The genes are TRBV9 and TRBJ2-1, with D possibly being TRBD1 or TRBD2 (5 bases each). Deletions cut 2 bases from V and 5 bases from J, with 11 bases between. Per germline, CDR1 SGDLS and CDR2 YYNGEE. The CDR3 runs 14 residues. The CDR3 DNA reads TGTGCCAGCAGCGTCCTAGCAGGGAACAATGAGCAGTTCTTC. Protein: CASSVLAGNNEQFF.